This TCR beta chain derives from a study of technical replicates of blood from a few donors. Sequenced by immunoSEQ multiplex PCR; TCRdb stores in-frame clones only, minus some. The sample comprises approximately 76,000 clones, 91% of which are singletons, and approximately 0.25% rests with the top ten. The V end lost 4 bases, the J end lost 0 bases, and 9 bases lay between the germline ends. Germline CDR1 and CDR2: LNHDA and SQIVND (reference sequence). This CDR3 is built from 14 residues. The TCR sequence derives from a human donor in good health. V and J are TRBV19 and TRBJ1-1, with D uncertain. Sequencing was carried out using T cells isolated from PBMCs. This chain's CDR3 is CASSTEALNTEAFF. The CDR3 nucleotides read TGTGCCAGTAGTACCGAGGCTTTGAACACTGAAGCTTTCTTT.